This T cell receptor beta chain was profiled in a study of blood T cell repertoires in COVID-19. For the study at large: Some COVID-19 samples were acute and others convalescent; all came from the United States, Italy and Spain.

The germline V gene encodes CDR1 SGHRS and CDR2 YFSETQ. V dropped 3 bases and J dropped 0 bases, with 14 bases sitting between them. The CDR3 covers 16 residues. Profiled with immunoSEQ multiplex PCR; TCRdb holds only in-frame clones, not every one. The data show tens of thousands of clones, 70% to 85% seen once. V and J are TRBV5-1 and TRBJ2-3, with D possibly matching TRBD1 (5 bases). Source material: peripheral blood. The receptor comes from a human donor in a cohort sampled during active COVID-19. Written as DNA, the CDR3 is TGCGCCAGCAGCTCGGTACAGGTTTCTAGCACAGATACGCAGTATTTT. Its protein product is CASSSVQVSSTDTQYF.